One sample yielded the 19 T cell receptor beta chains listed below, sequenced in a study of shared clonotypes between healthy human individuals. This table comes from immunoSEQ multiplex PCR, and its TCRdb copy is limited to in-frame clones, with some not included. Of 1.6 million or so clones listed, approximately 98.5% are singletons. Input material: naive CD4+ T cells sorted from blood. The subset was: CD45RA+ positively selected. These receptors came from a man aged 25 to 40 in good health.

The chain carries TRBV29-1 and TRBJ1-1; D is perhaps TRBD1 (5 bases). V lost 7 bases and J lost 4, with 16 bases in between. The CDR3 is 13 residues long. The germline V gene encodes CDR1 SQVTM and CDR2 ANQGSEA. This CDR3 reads CSAGSRDGTEAFF. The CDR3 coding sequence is TGCAGCGCCGGTTCCAGGGACGGCACTGAAGCTTTCTTT.

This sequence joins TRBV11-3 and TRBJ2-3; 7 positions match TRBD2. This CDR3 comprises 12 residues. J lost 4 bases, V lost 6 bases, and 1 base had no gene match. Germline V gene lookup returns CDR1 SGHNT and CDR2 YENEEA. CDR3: CASRGGADTQYF. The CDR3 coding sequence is TGTGCCAGCAGGGGGGGGGCAGATACGCAGTATTTT.

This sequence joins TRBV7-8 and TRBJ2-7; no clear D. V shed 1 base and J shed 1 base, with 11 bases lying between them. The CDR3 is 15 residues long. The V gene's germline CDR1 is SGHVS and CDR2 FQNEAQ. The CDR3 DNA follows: TGTGCCAGCAGCTTAGAGGCACTCTCATCCTACGAGCAGTACTTC. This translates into CASSLEALSSYEQYF.

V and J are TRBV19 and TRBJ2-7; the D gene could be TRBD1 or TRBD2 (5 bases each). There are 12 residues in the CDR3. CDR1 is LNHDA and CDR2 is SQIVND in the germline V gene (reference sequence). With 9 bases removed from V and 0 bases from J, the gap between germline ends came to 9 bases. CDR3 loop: CASRDASYEQYF. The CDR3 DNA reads TGTGCCAGCAGGGACGCCTCCTACGAGCAGTACTTC.

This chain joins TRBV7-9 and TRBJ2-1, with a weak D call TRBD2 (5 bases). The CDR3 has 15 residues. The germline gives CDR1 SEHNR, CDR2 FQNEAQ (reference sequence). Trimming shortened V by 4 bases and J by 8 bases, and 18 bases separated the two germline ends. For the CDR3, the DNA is TGTGCCAGCAGCTCCACGAGGGTCTCTCGGGATGAGCAGTTCTTC. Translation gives CASSSTRVSRDEQFF. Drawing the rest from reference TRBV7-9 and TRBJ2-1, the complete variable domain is DTGVSQNPRHKITKRGQNVTFRCDPISEHNRLYWYRQTLGQGPEFLTYFQNEAQLEKSRLLSDRFSAERPKGSFSTLEIQRTEQGDSAMYLCASSSTRVSRDEQFFGPGTRLTVL.

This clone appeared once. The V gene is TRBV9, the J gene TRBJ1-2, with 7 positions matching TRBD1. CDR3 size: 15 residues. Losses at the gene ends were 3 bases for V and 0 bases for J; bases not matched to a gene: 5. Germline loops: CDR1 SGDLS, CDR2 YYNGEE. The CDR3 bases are TGTGCCAGCAGCGACCGACAGGGATCTAACTATGGCTACACCTTC. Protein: CASSDRQGSNYGYTF.

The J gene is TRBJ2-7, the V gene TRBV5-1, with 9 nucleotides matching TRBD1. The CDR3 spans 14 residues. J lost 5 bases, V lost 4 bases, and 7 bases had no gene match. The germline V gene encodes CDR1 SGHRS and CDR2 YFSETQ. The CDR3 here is CASSRGQGGHEQYF. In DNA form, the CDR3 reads TGCGCCAGCAGCCGGGGACAGGGCGGCCACGAGCAGTACTTC. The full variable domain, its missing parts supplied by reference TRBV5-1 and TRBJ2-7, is KAGVTQTPRYLIKTRGQQVTLSCSPISGHRSVSWYQQTPGQGLQFLFEYFSETQRNKGNFPGRFSGRQFSNSRSEMNVSTLELGDSALYLCASSRGQGGHEQYFGPGTRLTVT.

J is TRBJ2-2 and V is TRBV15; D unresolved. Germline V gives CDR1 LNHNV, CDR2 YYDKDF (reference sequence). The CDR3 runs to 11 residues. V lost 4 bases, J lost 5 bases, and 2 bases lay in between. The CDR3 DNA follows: TGTGCCACCAGCAATACCGGGGAGCTGTTTTTT. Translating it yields CATSNTGELFF.

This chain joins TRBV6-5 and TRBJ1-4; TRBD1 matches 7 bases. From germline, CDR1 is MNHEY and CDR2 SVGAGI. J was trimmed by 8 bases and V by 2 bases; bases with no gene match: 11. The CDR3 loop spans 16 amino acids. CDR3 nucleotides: TGTGCCAGCAGTTACCTGACGACAGGGCTTCCGGAAAAACTGTTTTTT. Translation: CASSYLTTGLPEKLFF.

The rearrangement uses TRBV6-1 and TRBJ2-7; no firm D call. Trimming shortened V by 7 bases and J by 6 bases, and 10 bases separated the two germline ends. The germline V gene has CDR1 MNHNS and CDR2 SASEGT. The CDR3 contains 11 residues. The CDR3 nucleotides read TGTGCCAGCACTCGAGCCGCCGAGCAGTACTTC. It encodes CASTRAAEQYF.

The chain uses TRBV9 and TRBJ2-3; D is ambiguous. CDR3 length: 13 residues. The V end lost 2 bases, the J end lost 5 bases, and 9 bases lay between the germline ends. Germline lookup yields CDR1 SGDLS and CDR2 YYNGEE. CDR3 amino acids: CASSVTVKDTQYF. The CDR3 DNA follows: TGTGCCAGCAGCGTCACAGTTAAAGATACGCAGTATTTT.

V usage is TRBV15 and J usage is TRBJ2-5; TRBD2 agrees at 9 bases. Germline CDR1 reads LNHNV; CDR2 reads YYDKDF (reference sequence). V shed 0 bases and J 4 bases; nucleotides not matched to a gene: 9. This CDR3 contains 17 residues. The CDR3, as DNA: TGTGCCACCAGCAGAGATAGGGGCAGCGGGAGGCGAGAGACCCAGTACTTC. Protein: CATSRDRGSGRRETQYF.

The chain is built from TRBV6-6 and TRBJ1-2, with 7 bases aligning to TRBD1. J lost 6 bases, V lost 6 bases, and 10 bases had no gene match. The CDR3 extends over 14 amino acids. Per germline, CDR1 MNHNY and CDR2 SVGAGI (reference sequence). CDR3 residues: CASSRPGTDNGYTF. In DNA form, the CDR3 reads TGTGCCAGCAGCCGCCCTGGGACAGACAATGGCTACACCTTC.

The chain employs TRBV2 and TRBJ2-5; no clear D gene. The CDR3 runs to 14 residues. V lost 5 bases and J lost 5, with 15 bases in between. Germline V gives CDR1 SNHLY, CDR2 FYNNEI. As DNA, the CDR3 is TGTGCCAGCAGTAGGCAAGGCCTGGGGGAGACCCAGTACTTC. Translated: CASSRQGLGETQYF.

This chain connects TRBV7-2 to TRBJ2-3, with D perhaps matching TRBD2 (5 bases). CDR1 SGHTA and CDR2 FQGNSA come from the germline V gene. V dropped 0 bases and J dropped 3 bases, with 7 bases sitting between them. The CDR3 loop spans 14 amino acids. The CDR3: CASSLAGETDTQYF. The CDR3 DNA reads TGTGCCAGCAGCTTAGCGGGAGAGACAGATACGCAGTATTTT.

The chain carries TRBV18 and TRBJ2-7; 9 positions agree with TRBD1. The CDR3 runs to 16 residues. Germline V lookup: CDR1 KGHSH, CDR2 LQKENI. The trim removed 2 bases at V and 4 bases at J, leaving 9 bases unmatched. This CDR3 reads CASSPVSGQGIYEQYF. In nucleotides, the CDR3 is TGTGCCAGCTCACCAGTGTCGGGACAGGGAATTTACGAGCAGTACTTC.

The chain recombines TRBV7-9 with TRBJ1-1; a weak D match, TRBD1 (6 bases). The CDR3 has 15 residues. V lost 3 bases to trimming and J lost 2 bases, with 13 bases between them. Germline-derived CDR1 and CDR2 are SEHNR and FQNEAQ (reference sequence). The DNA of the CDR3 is TGTGCCAGCAGCTTGGGAAAGGGGGGAAACACTGAAGCTTTCTTT. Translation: CASSLGKGGNTEAFF.

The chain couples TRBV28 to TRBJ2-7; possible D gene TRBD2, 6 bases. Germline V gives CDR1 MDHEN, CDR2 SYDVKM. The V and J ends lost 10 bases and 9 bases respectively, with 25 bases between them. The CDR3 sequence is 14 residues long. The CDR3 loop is CATRSGTARYGQYF. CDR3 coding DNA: TGTGCCACCAGGTCCGGGACTGCTAGGTATGGGCAGTACTTC.

Here the CDR3 DNA reads TGTGCCACTACCCCCGGGTACACCTACAATGAGCAGTTCTTC. Its protein is CATTPGYTYNEQFF. This rearrangement joins TRBV19 to TRBJ2-1, with D unclear. The germline V and J ends were trimmed by 10 bases and 2 bases, with 15 bases remaining between them. The germline gives CDR1 LNHDA, CDR2 SQIVND (reference sequence). This CDR3 region has 14 residues.